This TCR beta chain emerged from a study of Ad26.COV2.S vaccination and SARS-CoV-2 variants. Whole-study findings and limits: Spike-specific TCR breadth was greater in vaccine than placebo recipients.

A note on this clone: Its antigen is not identified.

The table came from immunoSEQ multiplex PCR; TCRdb's copy has only in-frame clones and leaves some out. The sample shows hundreds of thousands of clones, around 86% of them seen only once. Germline V gene lookup returns CDR1 SGHTA and CDR2 FQGNSA. Trimming shortened V by 1 base and J by 4 bases, and 13 bases separated the two germline ends. CDR3 length: 15 amino acids. Treatment here: some 20 received Ad26.COV2.S at low or high dose, single or two shots; roughly five received placebo; per-sample allocation not given. Samples analyzed were those drawn on day 63 after the first vaccine or placebo injection. Vaccination used an Ad26 vector expressing Wuhan-strain SARS-CoV-2 spike.

This clonotype was sampled from a person aged 18-65 years who received the Ad26.COV2.S COVID-19 vaccine or a placebo. The rearrangement joins TRBV7-2 to TRBJ1-2, with unresolved D. Sequences were derived from peripheral blood, sampled in a trial of Ad26.COV2.S vaccine versus placebo. The CDR3 reads CASSLGISAPYGYTF. In DNA, the CDR3 is TGTGCCAGCAGCTTAGGGATCAGTGCTCCCTATGGCTACACCTTC.